This is a list of T cell receptor beta chains from one sample in a study of cytomegalovirus exposure and HLA in healthy donors. Profiled with immunoSEQ multiplex PCR; TCRdb holds only in-frame clones, not every one. The specimen's table records 95,000 to 150,000 clones. Sample: PBMCs. The receptor source for this set is a man aged 35 to 55 in good health and CMV-seronegative. The conserved cysteine and the conserved F or W are not part of the CDR3 here.

V: TRBV30
J: TRBJ2-3
CDR3: AWSVGTSGRFVDTQY

V: TRBV7-9
J: TRBJ2-2
CDR3: ASRMGRNTGELF

V: TRBV4-1
J: TRBJ2-1
CDR3: ASSQDTSGSSYNEQF

V: TRBV27
J: TRBJ2-7
CDR3: ASSHRGGSYEQY

V: TRBV6-1
J: TRBJ2-3
CDR3: ASSEDSGRATDTQY

V: TRBV9
J: TRBJ1-3
CDR3: ASSPYRGNTIY

V: TRBV7-9
J: TRBJ2-1
CDR3: ASSTGTGRLF

V: TRBV7-8
J: TRBJ1-2
CDR3: ASSLGPGGDTYGYT

V: TRBV6-1
J: TRBJ2-3
CDR3: ASSGTSGSFRTDTQY

V: TRBV7-2
J: TRBJ2-2
CDR3: ASSLKVFASGREELF

V: TRBV19
J: TRBJ2-2
CDR3: ASSPMDSPNTGELF

V: TRBV27
J: TRBJ2-1
CDR3: ASSTPRGKNLVEQF

V: TRBV5-1
J: TRBJ2-3
CDR3: ASSLGLNTDTQY

V: TRBV28
J: TRBJ2-1
CDR3: ASSLLGLADNEQF

V: TRBV6-5
J: TRBJ2-1
CDR3: ASSYGRSSYNEQF

V: TRBV4-3
J: TRBJ1-2
CDR3: ASSQGAGGGGYGYT

V: TRBV19
J: TRBJ1-1
CDR3: ASSPARVLNTEAF

V: TRBV5-1
J: TRBJ2-7
CDR3: ASGFGAVSYEQY

V: TRBV7-8
J: TRBJ1-1
CDR3: ASSMGVNTEAF

V: TRBV6-4
J: TRBJ2-2
CDR3: ASSQGGRTGELF

V: TRBV7-9
J: TRBJ2-1
CDR3: ASSPAGGRSYNEQF

V: TRBV15
J: TRBJ2-7
CDR3: ATSSTGLAGGPYEQY